These 15 T cell receptor beta chains originate from one sample sequenced in a study of CXCR3-negative and CXCR3-positive naive CD8 T cells (dated by TCRdb to between 2017 and 2020). The full study reports these points: Compared with CXCR3-negative naive cells, CXCR3-positive naive cells had TRB CDR3s with higher hydrophobicity (lower Kidera factor 4), lower energy, and higher strength and volume indices.

Which antigens these TCRs recognize remains unknown. TCRdb shows the sequencer as NextSeq 550. The Human TCR Profiling Kit (MiLaboratory) was used to make UMI-labeled 5' RACE TRB cDNA libraries. TCRdb reprocessed the public reads and reports one entry per CDR3 protein sequence, without DNA. The sample table records 140,000 to 150,000 distinct CDR3 sequences. 0.25% to 0.3% of the sample is held by the ten biggest clonotypes. The sequencing input was naive CXCR3+ CD8+ T cells from blood. Explained via the paper, the cell subset or site label denotes: CD45RO-CCR7+CD27+CD95- naive CD8+ T cells expressing CXCR3 (TNR3+). Every receptor here comes from a human donor in good health. Some clones in this sample may be carry-over from other donors' samples.

The V and J genes are TRBV3-1 and TRBJ2-1. Germline V gives CDR1 LGHDT, CDR2 YNNKEL (reference sequence). This CDR3 is built from 13 residues. The CDR3 sequence: CASSQVPGHEQFF.

V usage is TRBV5-1 and J usage is TRBJ2-5; TCRdb returns TRBD2, unconfirmable since there is no DNA. The CDR3 extends over 18 amino acids. Per germline, CDR1 SGHRS and CDR2 YFSETQ. CDR3 protein: CASSFGLAEHLYQETQYF.

The V and J genes are TRBV10-2 and TRBJ2-3. The CDR3 is made up of 11 amino acids. From germline, CDR1 is WSHSY and CDR2 SAAADI. The CDR3 here is CASSESDTQYF.

V is TRBV6-6 and J is TRBJ2-7; TCRdb names TRBD1, which stays unverified in the absence of DNA. The germline V gene encodes CDR1 MNHNY and CDR2 SVGAGI (reference sequence). This CDR3 comprises 15 residues. The CDR3 sequence: CASSPSPGLGGEQYF.

The chain combines TRBV30 with TRBJ2-7; without DNA, the TCRdb call of TRBD2 cannot be checked. The CDR3 is 13 residues long. The germline V gene encodes CDR1 GTSNPN and CDR2 SVGIG (reference sequence). Here the CDR3 reads CASRTSGTYEQYF.

The chain joins TRBV12-3 or TRBV12-4 to TRBJ2-1; the TCRdb call, TRBD2, lacks DNA for checking. The CDR3 loop spans 12 amino acids. CDR3 region: CASTPGTPGQFF.

The chain links TRBV12-3 or TRBV12-4 to TRBJ1-3. CDR3 length: 14 residues. CDR3 protein: CASSFVRIGNTIYF.

The chain has TRBV4-3 and TRBJ2-7; TCRdb returns TRBD2, unconfirmable since there is no DNA. Germline loops: CDR1 LGHNA, CDR2 YSLEER. This CDR3 is built from 18 residues. CDR3 sequence reads: CASSQDSGTSGGAYEQYF.

J is TRBJ2-3 and V is TRBV4-3; TCRdb returns TRBD1, unconfirmable since there is no DNA. There are 15 residues in the CDR3. Germline V gene sequence: CDR1 LGHNA, CDR2 YSLEER. This CDR3 is CASSQVFVAPDTQYF.

The V call is TRBV4-3, the J call TRBJ2-3; no DNA is available, so the TRBD1 call from TCRdb remains unchecked. CDR3 length equals 18 residues. The germline CDR1 and CDR2 sequences are LGHNA and YSLEER. CDR3 amino acids: CASSQDASPGGWTDTQYF.

The chain links TRBV5-1 to TRBJ2-1. The CDR3 runs to 15 residues. In germline, CDR1 is SGHRS, CDR2 YFSETQ. CDR3 sequence: CASCEGYVVNNEQFF.

The genes are TRBV25-1 and TRBJ1-1; TCRdb returns TRBD1, unconfirmable since there is no DNA. The length of the CDR3 is 15 residues. From germline, CDR1 is MGHDK and CDR2 SYGVNS. The CDR3 sequence: CASSESRGWNTEAFF.

The chain is built from TRBV9 and TRBJ1-1; with no DNA, the TCRdb D assignment of TRBD1 cannot be verified. Germline CDR1 reads SGDLS; CDR2 reads YYNGEE. This CDR3 is built from 12 residues. The CDR3 sequence is CASSDRDTEAFF. Full variable domain (outside the CDR3, taken from reference TRBV9 and TRBJ1-1): DSGVTQTPKHLITATGQRVTLRCSPRSGDLSVYWYQQSLDQGLQFLIQYYNGEERAKGNILERFSAQQFPDLHSELNLSSLELGDSALYFCASSDRDTEAFFGQGTRLTVV.

This chain links TRBV20-1 with TRBJ2-7; the D call of TRBD1 rests on TCRdb alone, since no DNA is present to check it. The CDR3 runs 13 residues. From germline, CDR1 is DFQATT and CDR2 SNEGSKA (reference sequence). The CDR3 is CSARRRGTYEQYF.

CDR3 sequence: CASSPLRTGITDTQYF. V and J are TRBV28 and TRBJ2-3; TCRdb designates TRBD1, a call that cannot be tested without DNA. The CDR3 spans 16 residues. Germline V CDR1 and CDR2: MDHEN, SYDVKM.